This TCR beta chain was retrieved from a study of early T cells in non-severe SARS-CoV-2 infection. V lost 9 bases and J lost 0, with 14 bases in between. The CDR3 runs 15 residues. Germline CDR1 LNHDA, CDR2 SQIVND (reference sequence). TCRdb itself ran the 5' RACE reads through MiXCR, one entry per CDR3 protein. The sample contains approximately 69,000 distinct CDR3 sequences, under 15% of which appear only once. Sequencing was performed on whole blood, taken at baseline. J is TRBJ1-4 and V is TRBV19; the D gene is possibly TRBD1 (5 bases). This clonotype was obtained from an adult who was a healthcare worker with PCR-confirmed SARS-CoV-2 infection or an uninfected control (not recorded which). CDR3 amino acids: CASRQGVATNEKLFF. For the CDR3, the DNA is TGTGCCAGCAGACAAGGGGTGGCAACTAATGAAAAACTGTTTTTT.